This T cell receptor (beta chain) is from a study of cytomegalovirus exposure and HLA in healthy donors. Findings and limits, study-wide: The study listed approximately 160 cytomegalovirus-associated TCR beta chains.

Likely unrecorded immune exposures existed in these nominally healthy donors. Germline CDR1 and CDR2: MGHRA and YSYEKL. This CDR3 comprises 15 residues. V was clipped by 0 bases and J by 0 bases, with 9 bases between them. Amplification used 60 Vbeta primers and 13 Jbeta primers. Libraries were prepared by immunoSEQ multiplex PCR; TCRdb keeps only in-frame clonotypes and omits some of them. The repertoire includes about 160,000 clones, roughly four fifths of them detected once, and 0.95% to 1% sits in the top ten. In regard to this clone: What it recognizes is unknown.

The clonotype originates from a girl aged 2-10 years in good health and CMV-seropositive. The gene calls are TRBV4-1 and TRBJ2-7, with unresolved D. The material sequenced was PBMCs. CDR3 amino acids: CASSQDGGSSYEQYF. The CDR3 region has the DNA TGCGCCAGCAGCCAAGATGGCGGCAGCTCCTACGAGCAGTACTTC.